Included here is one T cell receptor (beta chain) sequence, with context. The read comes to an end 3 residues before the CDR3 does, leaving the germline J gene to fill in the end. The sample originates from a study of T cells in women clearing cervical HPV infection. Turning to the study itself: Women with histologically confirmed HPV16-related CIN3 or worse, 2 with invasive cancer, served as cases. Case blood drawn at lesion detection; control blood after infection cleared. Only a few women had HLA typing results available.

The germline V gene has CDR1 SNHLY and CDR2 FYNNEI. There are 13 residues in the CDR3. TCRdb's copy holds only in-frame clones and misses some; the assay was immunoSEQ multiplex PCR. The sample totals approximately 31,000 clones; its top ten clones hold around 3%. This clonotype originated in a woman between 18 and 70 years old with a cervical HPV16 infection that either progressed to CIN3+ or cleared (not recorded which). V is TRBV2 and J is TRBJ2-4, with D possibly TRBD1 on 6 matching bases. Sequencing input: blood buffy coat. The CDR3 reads CASSDEGDQPQYF. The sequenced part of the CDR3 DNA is TGTGCCAGCAGTGACGAGGGGGATCAGCCT.